This entry is about one T cell receptor beta chain. Its antigen is unknown. This entry comes from a study of T cell responses to AZD1222 COVID-19 vaccine. Study-wide results and caveats: Scientists sampled the repertoires only once the peak T cell response had passed.

Repertoires were generated with immunoSEQ multiplex PCR, while TCRdb's copy carries only in-frame clones and drops some. Among some 110,000 clones listed, 86% were seen once. Germline CDR1 reads SGDLS; CDR2 reads YYNGEE. The length of the CDR3 is 14 residues. V was pared by 4 bases and J by 0 bases, with 10 bases between. This TCR derives from an adult who received the AZD1222 COVID-19 vaccine. The chain links TRBV9 to TRBJ1-1; tentatively, D is TRBD1 (5 bases). The specimen was peripheral blood, collected 28 days after the second AZD1222 dose. CDR3 nucleotides: TGTGCCAGCAGCAGACAGACGTTGAACACTGAAGCTTTCTTT. Its protein is CASSRQTLNTEAFF.